This is a list of T cell receptor beta chains from one sample in a study of shared clonotypes between healthy human individuals. The table came from immunoSEQ multiplex PCR; TCRdb's copy has only in-frame clones and leaves some out. The data contain 850,000 to 1,200,000 clones, 70% to 80% of them singletons. The sample consisted of memory CD4+ T cells sorted from blood. Receptor source: a man between 18 and 35 years old in good health. Both conserved end residues are part of each CDR3. Each record gives: J gene, V gene, clone size, D gene, CDR3 DNA, CDR3 protein. D genes are given only for firm matches. Part of the rows lack a size; the others show once, few, many or a class for expanded clones.

J gene: TRBJ2-7; V gene: TRBV5-1; clone size: NA; D gene: NA; CDR3 DNA: TGCGCCAGCAGCTTGGCCCCGCGGGGCTACGAGCAGTACTTC; CDR3 protein: CASSLAPRGYEQYF
J gene: TRBJ1-2; V gene: TRBV18; clone size: NA; D gene: TRBD1; CDR3 DNA: TGTGCCAGCTCACCTGCTGGCCAGGGGGTTGGCTACACCTTC; CDR3 protein: CASSPAGQGVGYTF
J gene: TRBJ1-4; V gene: TRBV11-1; clone size: NA; D gene: NA; CDR3 DNA: TGTGCCAGCAGCTTAACAAGGGAGGAAAAACTGTTTTTT; CDR3 protein: CASSLTREEKLFF
J gene: TRBJ1-2; V gene: TRBV28; clone size: NA; D gene: NA; CDR3 DNA: TGTGCCAGCAGTTTATCAGCGCCAGGCTATGGCTACACCTTC; CDR3 protein: CASSLSAPGYGYTF
J gene: TRBJ1-1; V gene: TRBV10-3; clone size: once; D gene: TRBD1; CDR3 DNA: TGTGCCATCAGTGCGCGACAGGGTGGAATGAACACTGAAGCTTTCTTT; CDR3 protein: CAISARQGGMNTEAFF
J gene: TRBJ2-7; V gene: TRBV6-9; clone size: NA; D gene: TRBD1; CDR3 DNA: TGTGCCAGCAGTTATGAAATGTGGACAGGGACCTACGAGCAGTACTTC; CDR3 protein: CASSYEMWTGTYEQYF
J gene: TRBJ2-7; V gene: TRBV5-4; clone size: NA; D gene: NA; CDR3 DNA: TGTGCCAGCAGCCTAGGACAGTACGAGCAGTACTTC; CDR3 protein: CASSLGQYEQYF
J gene: TRBJ2-3; V gene: TRBV2; clone size: NA; D gene: TRBD1; CDR3 DNA: TGTGCCAGCGGGGGACAGTCCACAGATACGCAGTATTTT; CDR3 protein: CASGGQSTDTQYF
J gene: TRBJ2-5; V gene: TRBV7-2; clone size: NA; D gene: NA; CDR3 DNA: TGTGCCAGCACCCCTACCGGGGTTCTATCACAAGAGACCCAGTACTTC; CDR3 protein: CASTPTGVLSQETQYF
J gene: TRBJ2-1; V gene: TRBV7-8; clone size: NA; D gene: NA; CDR3 DNA: TGTGCCAGCAGCCCCGCCGGGACCCGGGGGTTCTTC; CDR3 protein: CASSPAGTRGFF
J gene: TRBJ2-2; V gene: TRBV5-1; clone size: NA; D gene: NA; CDR3 DNA: TGCGCCAGCAGCCCGCAGGGAACCGGGGAGCTGTTTTTT; CDR3 protein: CASSPQGTGELFF
J gene: TRBJ1-6; V gene: TRBV5-1; clone size: NA; D gene: NA; CDR3 DNA: TGCGCCAGCAGCCCTAGCTCCTATAATTCACCCCTCCACTTT; CDR3 protein: CASSPSSYNSPLHF
J gene: TRBJ2-1; V gene: TRBV7-2; clone size: NA; D gene: NA; CDR3 DNA: TGTGCCAGCAGTTTGATATCTGGCGGAGAAAACAATGAGCAGTTCTTC; CDR3 protein: CASSLISGGENNEQFF
J gene: TRBJ1-2; V gene: TRBV7-2; clone size: NA; D gene: NA; CDR3 DNA: TGTGCCAGCAGCTTAGAGTCTGGGGACTATGGCTACACCTTC; CDR3 protein: CASSLESGDYGYTF
J gene: TRBJ2-7; V gene: TRBV5-1; clone size: NA; D gene: TRBD2; CDR3 DNA: TGCGCCAGCAGCTGGTCGGGACTAGCGGGGGCCTACGAGCAGTACTTC; CDR3 protein: CASSWSGLAGAYEQYF
J gene: TRBJ2-5; V gene: TRBV7-2; clone size: many; D gene: NA; CDR3 DNA: TGTGCCAGCAGTTACCAGACCAAAGAGACCCAGTACTTC; CDR3 protein: CASSYQTKETQYF
J gene: TRBJ2-3; V gene: TRBV5-1; clone size: once; D gene: NA; CDR3 DNA: TGCGCCAGCAGCTTCGCAGGACAAAGCACAGATACGCAGTATTTT; CDR3 protein: CASSFAGQSTDTQYF
J gene: TRBJ1-1; V gene: TRBV9; clone size: few; D gene: NA; CDR3 DNA: TGTGCCAGCAGCTTCGGTCAGGACACTGAAGCTTTCTTT; CDR3 protein: CASSFGQDTEAFF
J gene: TRBJ1-1; V gene: TRBV6-5; clone size: few; D gene: NA; CDR3 DNA: TGTGCCAGCAGTTATAGGCAGGGGTTAATGAACACTGAAGCTTTCTTT; CDR3 protein: CASSYRQGLMNTEAFF
J gene: TRBJ1-2; V gene: TRBV5-1; clone size: NA; D gene: NA; CDR3 DNA: TGCGCCAGCAGTAATTTGATGGAAACTATCGGCTACACCTTC; CDR3 protein: CASSNLMETIGYTF
J gene: TRBJ1-1; V gene: TRBV5-6; clone size: few; D gene: TRBD1; CDR3 DNA: TGTGCCAGCAGCTGGGGACAGGCCATTTGGGGCGCTGAAGCTTTCTTT; CDR3 protein: CASSWGQAIWGAEAFF
J gene: TRBJ1-2; V gene: TRBV6-5; clone size: few; D gene: NA; CDR3 DNA: TGTGCCAGCAGTTACTCGAGGTGGAATGGCTACACCTTC; CDR3 protein: CASSYSRWNGYTF
J gene: TRBJ1-1; V gene: TRBV7-9; clone size: NA; D gene: TRBD1; CDR3 DNA: TGTGCCAGCAGCGAGGGGGCGAATAGGGCTTTCTTT; CDR3 protein: CASSEGANRAFF
J gene: TRBJ2-1; V gene: TRBV7-2; clone size: NA; D gene: TRBD2; CDR3 DNA: TGTGCCAGCAGCTCCAGAGCGGGAAGCTCCTACAATGAGCAGTTCTTC; CDR3 protein: CASSSRAGSSYNEQFF
J gene: TRBJ2-3; V gene: TRBV6-1; clone size: NA; D gene: TRBD2; CDR3 DNA: TGTGCCAGCAGTGGAGGTGGTTTCAGCCATAGCGGGGGGGGCACAGATACGCAGTATTTT; CDR3 protein: CASSGGGFSHSGGGTDTQYF
J gene: TRBJ2-1; V gene: TRBV6-1; clone size: NA; D gene: TRBD1; CDR3 DNA: TGTGCCAGCAGTCGGGACAGGAGCTCCTACAATGAGCAGTTCTTC; CDR3 protein: CASSRDRSSYNEQFF
J gene: TRBJ2-3; V gene: TRBV29-1; clone size: few; D gene: NA; CDR3 DNA: TGCAGCGTTGTCCCGGACTTCCGCACAGATACGCAGTATTTT; CDR3 protein: CSVVPDFRTDTQYF
J gene: TRBJ2-1; V gene: TRBV6-4; clone size: NA; D gene: TRBD2; CDR3 DNA: TGTGCCAGCAGTGTACTAGCGGGAATAAATGAGCAGTTCTTC; CDR3 protein: CASSVLAGINEQFF
J gene: TRBJ2-2; V gene: TRBV9; clone size: NA; D gene: NA; CDR3 DNA: TGTGCCAGCAGCGTCATAGCGCTGACCGGGGAGCTGTTTTTT; CDR3 protein: CASSVIALTGELFF
J gene: TRBJ2-7; V gene: TRBV19; clone size: NA; D gene: NA; CDR3 DNA: TGTGCCAGTAGTATGGCATTTCCGGGACTCCCTCCGGATATCTACGAGCAGTACTTC; CDR3 protein: CASSMAFPGLPPDIYEQYF
J gene: TRBJ1-2; V gene: TRBV4-1; clone size: NA; D gene: NA; CDR3 DNA: TGCGCCAGCAGCCAAGAGAGCGGGGGCCGCTATGGCTACACCTTC; CDR3 protein: CASSQESGGRYGYTF
J gene: TRBJ1-1; V gene: TRBV28; clone size: NA; D gene: NA; CDR3 DNA: TGTGCCAGCAGTTCCCCTGGGGTAAACACTGAAGCTTTCTTT; CDR3 protein: CASSSPGVNTEAFF
J gene: TRBJ2-5; V gene: TRBV7-9; clone size: NA; D gene: NA; CDR3 DNA: TGTGCCAGCACTCCCGGGGACCGGTACCAAGAGACCCAGTACTTC; CDR3 protein: CASTPGDRYQETQYF
J gene: TRBJ2-7; V gene: TRBV5-8; clone size: few; D gene: NA; CDR3 DNA: TGTGCCAGCAGCCTGGGCCTCCCCCTGAGCTCCTACGAGCAGTACTTC; CDR3 protein: CASSLGLPLSSYEQYF
J gene: TRBJ2-4; V gene: TRBV10-1; clone size: NA; D gene: TRBD1; CDR3 DNA: TGCGCCAGCATGGAAAGGGACAGGACAAACCCAGGGAACATTCAGTACTTC; CDR3 protein: CASMERDRTNPGNIQYF
J gene: TRBJ1-1; V gene: TRBV2; clone size: once; D gene: NA; CDR3 DNA: TGTGCCAGCAGTGAACTTTCAGGACTTTGGGGAAACACTGAAGCTTTCTTT; CDR3 protein: CASSELSGLWGNTEAFF
J gene: TRBJ1-2; V gene: TRBV5-5; clone size: NA; D gene: TRBD1; CDR3 DNA: TGTGCCAGCAGCTTGGAAGGAACAGGGGGAGGCGGCTACACCTTC; CDR3 protein: CASSLEGTGGGGYTF
J gene: TRBJ2-7; V gene: TRBV4-2; clone size: NA; D gene: TRBD1; CDR3 DNA: TGTGCCAGCAGCCAGGCCGGGACAGTTATAGGGGAGCAGTACTTC; CDR3 protein: CASSQAGTVIGEQYF
J gene: TRBJ2-1; V gene: TRBV9; clone size: NA; D gene: NA; CDR3 DNA: TGTGCCAGCAGCGTACGAGCAGGGGTGAAGGAGCAGTTCTTC; CDR3 protein: CASSVRAGVKEQFF
J gene: TRBJ1-6; V gene: TRBV6-1; clone size: NA; D gene: NA; CDR3 DNA: TGTGCCAGCAGTTCCAAAGGGGGACCCCTCCACTTT; CDR3 protein: CASSSKGGPLHF
J gene: TRBJ1-5; V gene: TRBV28; clone size: NA; D gene: NA; CDR3 DNA: TGTGCCAGCAGACCAAGTGTACGGGTCCAGGGTCAGCCCCAGCATTTT; CDR3 protein: CASRPSVRVQGQPQHF
J gene: TRBJ1-2; V gene: TRBV19; clone size: NA; D gene: NA; CDR3 DNA: TGTGCCAGTAGTATAGATCACGCAGTTTACTATGGCTACACCTTC; CDR3 protein: CASSIDHAVYYGYTF
J gene: TRBJ1-6; V gene: TRBV18; clone size: NA; D gene: NA; CDR3 DNA: TGTGCCAGCTCACCGCTCAGTTACGGGGATTCACCCCTCCACTTT; CDR3 protein: CASSPLSYGDSPLHF
J gene: TRBJ1-2; V gene: TRBV9; clone size: NA; D gene: NA; CDR3 DNA: TGTGCCAGCAGCGTAGGTGGAGGGGACTATGGCTACACCTTC; CDR3 protein: CASSVGGGDYGYTF
J gene: TRBJ2-5; V gene: TRBV18; clone size: NA; D gene: NA; CDR3 DNA: TGTGCCAGCTCACTTACTCCCGATGGGGTAGGGACCCAGTACTTC; CDR3 protein: CASSLTPDGVGTQYF
J gene: TRBJ2-5; V gene: TRBV4-1; clone size: NA; D gene: TRBD2; CDR3 DNA: TGCGCCAGCAGCCATGTGGGGGGGGGACTAGCGCAAGAGACCCAGTACTTC; CDR3 protein: CASSHVGGGLAQETQYF
J gene: TRBJ2-5; V gene: TRBV2; clone size: NA; D gene: NA; CDR3 DNA: TGTGCCAGTCGAAGGGCGGTAGAGACCCAGTACTTC; CDR3 protein: CASRRAVETQYF
J gene: TRBJ1-2; V gene: TRBV10-3; clone size: few; D gene: TRBD1; CDR3 DNA: TGTGCCATCAGTGAGTCTGGGACAGGGACCTATGGCTACACCTTC; CDR3 protein: CAISESGTGTYGYTF
J gene: TRBJ2-5; V gene: TRBV19; clone size: NA; D gene: TRBD1; CDR3 DNA: TGTGCCAGTAGTATCGACAGGGGGGGGACCCAGTACTTC; CDR3 protein: CASSIDRGGTQYF
J gene: TRBJ1-4; V gene: TRBV7-2; clone size: NA; D gene: NA; CDR3 DNA: TGTGCCAGCAGCTTAAAAAGAGACAGCCTAAGGACCGCGAATGAAAAACTGTTTTTT; CDR3 protein: CASSLKRDSLRTANEKLFF
J gene: TRBJ1-1; V gene: TRBV2; clone size: NA; D gene: NA; CDR3 DNA: TGTGCCAGCACCCCGGGCCCGGCTGAAGCTTTCTTT; CDR3 protein: CASTPGPAEAFF
J gene: TRBJ2-6; V gene: TRBV27; clone size: many; D gene: TRBD1; CDR3 DNA: TGTGCCAGCACCTCGGGACAGGGGGGGCCTGGGGCCAACGTCCTGACTTTC; CDR3 protein: CASTSGQGGPGANVLTF
J gene: TRBJ2-7; V gene: TRBV30; clone size: NA; D gene: TRBD2; CDR3 DNA: TGTGCCTGGAGGAACCTAGCGGGAGGATCCTACGAGCAGTACTTC; CDR3 protein: CAWRNLAGGSYEQYF
J gene: TRBJ1-2; V gene: TRBV28; clone size: NA; D gene: NA; CDR3 DNA: TGTGCCAGCAGTTTATCATCGACAGCTAACTATGGCTACACCTTC; CDR3 protein: CASSLSSTANYGYTF
J gene: TRBJ2-7; V gene: TRBV4-1; clone size: NA; D gene: NA; CDR3 DNA: TGCGCCAGCAGCCGAGGGACACTTACGAGCTCCTACGAGCAGTACTTC; CDR3 protein: CASSRGTLTSSYEQYF
J gene: TRBJ2-1; V gene: TRBV6-6; clone size: NA; D gene: TRBD2; CDR3 DNA: TGTGCCAGCAGTATAGGACTAGCGGGAACGAGGAATGAGCAGTTCTTC; CDR3 protein: CASSIGLAGTRNEQFF
J gene: TRBJ1-1; V gene: TRBV15; clone size: NA; D gene: TRBD1; CDR3 DNA: TGTGCCACCAGCAGACAGGGGGACGCTTTCTTT; CDR3 protein: CATSRQGDAFF
J gene: TRBJ1-1; V gene: TRBV5-1; clone size: NA; D gene: NA; CDR3 DNA: TGCGCCAGCAGCTTGGCAGGGGAGGCTGAAGCTTTCTTT; CDR3 protein: CASSLAGEAEAFF
J gene: TRBJ1-2; V gene: TRBV5-1; clone size: NA; D gene: TRBD1; CDR3 DNA: TGCGCCAGCAGCTTGAGCTGGGACAGGGGGTTTAGTGGCTACACCTTC; CDR3 protein: CASSLSWDRGFSGYTF
J gene: TRBJ2-3; V gene: TRBV5-1; clone size: few; D gene: NA; CDR3 DNA: TGCGCCAGCAGCTTGGTCGGCAATACCGGGACTGCTCTCAACACAGATACGCAGTATTTT; CDR3 protein: CASSLVGNTGTALNTDTQYF